The clone carrying this T cell receptor beta chain is medium-sized by share. Its antigen is unknown. These data belong to a study of circulating CD8 cells and anti-PD-1 response in melanoma. Study observations and caveats: Subset repertoires were largely private at M1, with under 7.5% shared. Tumor reactivity was tested by peptide assays on expanded sorted subsets. DNEG was most diverse; TIGIT repertoires were least diverse.

Using around 14 ng of total RNA, TCR libraries were made with the QIAseq Immune Repertoire TCR panel. Via MiXCR, TCRdb re-called the reads, giving one row per CDR3 protein. The sample lists fewer than 400 distinct CDR3 sequences; 12% were seen once. From live CD3+CD8+TCRalphabeta+ cells, four PD-1 and/or TIGIT subsets were sorted. The germline gives CDR1 SGDLS, CDR2 YYNGEE. The CDR3 runs 14 residues. Trimming cost V 4 bases and J 4 bases; bases outside gene matches: 5. J is TRBJ1-1 and V is TRBV9; TRBD1 aligns across 9 bases. Material: CD8+ T cells from PBMCs, obtained at baseline or after one month of anti-PD-1 therapy (not recorded which). The TCR was taken from a human donor with melanoma. The donor label of this sample is uncertain. Some clones in this sample may be carry-over from other donors' samples. As DNA, the CDR3 is TGTGCCAGCAGCCCCGGGACAGGGCCCACTGAAGCTTTCTTT. Translating it yields CASSPGTGPTEAFF.